This TCR beta chain was sequenced for a study of response to subunit inactivated influenza vaccine. Overall study results and limits: The authors suggested that few new T cells are recruited per seasonal influenza vaccination.

From the RT-PCR reads, TCRdb called clonotypes with MiXCR, one entry per CDR3 protein. The repertoire has about 530,000 distinct CDR3 sequences, 10% to 15% of them found once; the top ten carry less than 15%. This clonotype was observed many times. Its antigen remains unidentified. This CDR3 is 16 amino acids long. Trimming stripped 6 bases from V and 7 bases from J, with 22 bases between. The rearrangement uses TRBV12-3 or TRBV12-4 and TRBJ1-5; D is possibly TRBD1 (6 bases). The receptor was isolated from a man aged 45-65 years who received an inactivated influenza vaccine. This material consisted of PBMCs from blood, taken roughly 46 days after vaccination. Written as DNA, the CDR3 is TGTGCCAGCAGATCGGGACAAAGCGGGAGCTGGCAGCCCCAGCATTTT. This encodes CASRSGQSGSWQPQHF.